These 22 T cell receptor beta chains originate from one sample sequenced in a study of beta chain features in type 1 diabetes. The authors reverse transcribed all of the isolated RNA, so sequencing captured expressed TCRB transcripts. Clones were read by immunoSEQ multiplex PCR, and TCRdb kept only the in-frame ones, dropping some. The data hold some 180,000 clones, with about 12% observed a single time. The sequencing sample was made of central memory CD4+ T cells from blood. Receptors were obtained from a woman aged 18 to 35 in good health.

This clone has a count of ten or more. V is TRBV6-6 and J is TRBJ2-1; 8 positions agree with TRBD2. J lost 4 bases, V lost 10 bases, and 3 bases had no gene match. Germline-derived CDR1 and CDR2 are MNHNY and SVGAGI (reference sequence). The CDR3 is made up of 12 amino acids. The CDR3 DNA is TGTGCCACGGGAGGGCGTTACAATGAGCAGTTCTTC. Protein product: CATGGRYNEQFF.

This clone was seen a handful of times. The chain combines TRBV6-5 with TRBJ1-1; weak D call: TRBD1 (5 bases). The CDR3 spans 15 residues. V was clipped by 2 bases and J by 3 bases, with 13 bases between them. Germline values: CDR1 MNHEY, CDR2 SVGAGI. DNA for the CDR3: TGTGCCAGCAGTTACAGGGGTCATAGTGACACTGAAGCTTTCTTT. Residues: CASSYRGHSDTEAFF.

V and J are TRBV15 and TRBJ2-4; TRBD2 is a possible D gene (6 bases). Per germline, CDR1 LNHNV and CDR2 YYDKDF (reference sequence). The CDR3 contains 13 residues. The V end was cut by 5 bases, the J end by 1 base, with 6 bases between. CDR3 sequence: CATSGGAKNIQYF. CDR3 in DNA: TGTGCCACCAGCGGGGGGGCCAAAAACATTCAGTACTTC.

This rearrangement joins TRBV7-8 to TRBJ2-5; the match to TRBD2 covers 7 bases. This CDR3 region has 15 residues. CDR1 and CDR2 (germline): SGHVS, FQNEAQ. Germline trimming cut 5 bases from V and 1 base from J; bases unmatched to any gene: 7. The CDR3 protein is CASSPIGGSQETQYF. As DNA, the CDR3 is TGTGCCAGCAGCCCGATAGGCGGGAGCCAAGAGACCCAGTACTTC. The complete variable domain, with remaining parts taken from reference TRBV7-8 and TRBJ2-5, reads GAGVSQSPRYKVAKRGQDVALRCDPISGHVSLFWYQQALGQGPEFLTYFQNEAQLDKSGLPSDRFFAERPEGSVSTLKIQRTQQEDSAVYLCASSPIGGSQETQYFGPGTRLLVL.

The rearrangement links TRBV6-6 to TRBJ1-2; D gene unclear. The CDR3 is 14 residues long. Germline V gives CDR1 MNHNY, CDR2 SVGAGI (reference sequence). The V end was cut by 5 bases, the J end by 6 bases, with 16 bases between. CDR3: CASSRDRERNGYTF. CDR3 bases: TGTGCCAGCAGTCGGGATAGGGAGAGGAATGGCTACACCTTC.

The chain combines TRBV13 with TRBJ2-5, with 7 bases that match TRBD1. The CDR3 has 14 residues. V gave up 5 bases and J gave up 4 bases; unmatched junction bases: 7. Germline lookup yields CDR1 PRHDT and CDR2 FYEKMQ (reference sequence). DNA of the CDR3: TGTGCCAGCAGCCGTAGACAGGGCCCAGAGACCCAGTACTTC. Translation gives CASSRRQGPETQYF.

The chain couples TRBV11-2 to TRBJ1-1, with 9 positions matching TRBD1. Germline CDR1 is SGHAT and CDR2 is FQNNGV. The trim removed 5 bases at V and 10 bases at J, leaving 5 bases unmatched. This CDR3 contains 12 residues. The CDR3 sequence: CASSPNRGRAFF. CDR3 in DNA: TGTGCCAGCAGCCCGAACAGGGGGCGAGCTTTCTTT. The whole variable domain, filled in from reference TRBV11-2 and TRBJ1-1, reads EAGVAQSPRYKIIEKRQSVAFWCNPISGHATLYWYQQILGQGPKLLIQFQNNGVVDDSQLPKDRFSAERLKGVDSTLKIQPAKLEDSAVYLCASSPNRGRAFFGQGTRLTVV.

This clone was seen only a few times. This chain joins TRBV7-2 and TRBJ1-5, with a possible D match to TRBD1 (5 bases). Looked up from germline, CDR1 is SGHTA and CDR2 is FQGNSA. V was shortened by 5 bases and J by 1 base, with 9 bases between the two germline ends. The CDR3 is 14 residues long. The CDR3 protein is CASSPDSSNQPQHF. As DNA, the CDR3 is TGTGCCAGCAGCCCAGACAGCAGCAATCAGCCCCAGCATTTT.

This clone occurred a few times. The chain carries TRBV12-5 and TRBJ1-2, with 12 bases aligning to TRBD1. Per germline, CDR1 LGHNT and CDR2 FRNRAP. The CDR3 is 13 residues long. V lost 6 bases and J lost 8; bases outside the gene matches: 4. CDR3 nucleotide sequence: TGTGCTAGTGGCCGGGGACAGGGGGCCGGCTACACCTTC. Protein product: CASGRGQGAGYTF. Full variable domain (missing parts from reference TRBV12-5 and TRBJ1-2): DARVTQTPRHKVTEMGQEVTMRCQPILGHNTVFWYRQTMMQGLELLAYFRNRAPLDDSGMPKDRFSAEMPDATLATLKIQPSEPRDSAVYFCASGRGQGAGYTFGSGTRLTVV.

The V call is TRBV7-2, the J call TRBJ2-3, with D possibly TRBD1 on 5 matching bases. V lost 5 bases and J lost 0, with 9 bases in between. There are 14 residues in the CDR3. Germline V gene sequence: CDR1 SGHTA, CDR2 FQGNSA. CDR3 coding DNA: TGTGCCAGCAGCGCAGGGTCTAGCACAGATACGCAGTATTTT. This encodes CASSAGSSTDTQYF.

This clone was observed a handful of times. The rearrangement links TRBV19 to TRBJ1-1; possibly TRBD1 for D (6 bases). V lost 8 bases and J lost 7, with 20 bases in between. The CDR3 has 14 amino acids. Germline values: CDR1 LNHDA, CDR2 SQIVND (reference sequence). This CDR3 reads CASFNGGGGGEAFF. CDR3 DNA: TGTGCCAGTTTCAACGGAGGGGGGGGAGGTGAAGCTTTCTTT.

The CDR3 spells CAWRDMRANYGYTF. The CDR3 DNA is TGTGCCTGGAGAGATATGAGAGCTAACTATGGCTACACCTTC. This sequence joins TRBV30 and TRBJ1-2; D gene ambiguous. V dropped 3 bases and J dropped 0 bases, with 11 bases sitting between them. Germline-derived CDR1 and CDR2 are GTSNPN and SVGIG (reference sequence). The CDR3 is 14 residues long. Combining the CDR3 with reference TRBV30 and TRBJ1-2 gives the whole variable domain SQTIHQWPATLVQPVGSPLSLECTVEGTSNPNLYWYRQAAGRGLQLLFYSVGIGQISSEVPQNLSASRPQDRQFILSSKKLLLSDSGFYLCAWRDMRANYGYTFGSGTRLTVV.

J is TRBJ2-7 and V is TRBV7-9, with 11 bases fitting TRBD2. Losses at the gene ends were 4 bases for V and 3 bases for J; bases not matched to a gene: 5. Germline V gene lookup returns CDR1 SEHNR and CDR2 FQNEAQ (reference sequence). CDR3 length: 15 residues. CDR3 loop: CASSSQLAGDYEQYF. The CDR3 DNA reads TGTGCCAGCAGCTCCCAACTAGCGGGAGACTACGAGCAGTACTTC.

The gene calls are TRBV5-1 and TRBJ2-5; 10 bases are a match to TRBD1. The length of the CDR3 is 15 residues. The ends lost 4 bases at V and 5 bases at J; junction bases unmatched: 8. CDR1 SGHRS and CDR2 YFSETQ come from the germline V gene. In DNA form, the CDR3 reads TGCGCCAGCAGCGCCGGGACAGGGGCTTCGGAGACCCAGTACTTC. Its translation: CASSAGTGASETQYF. Based on the CDR3 plus reference TRBV5-1 and TRBJ2-5, the full variable domain is KAGVTQTPRYLIKTRGQQVTLSCSPISGHRSVSWYQQTPGQGLQFLFEYFSETQRNKGNFPGRFSGRQFSNSRSEMNVSTLELGDSALYLCASSAGTGASETQYFGPGTRLLVL.

The rearrangement uses TRBV5-1 and TRBJ1-5; 7 bases align to TRBD1. CDR1 SGHRS and CDR2 YFSETQ come from the germline V gene. The CDR3 covers 17 residues. J gave up 6 bases and V 3 bases, and 15 bases lay outside the gene matches. The CDR3 bases are TGCGCCAGCAGCTCTGTCCCGGGACAGTATCAGCGTCAGCCCCAGCATTTT. Amino acid sequence: CASSSVPGQYQRQPQHF.

J is TRBJ2-1 and V is TRBV7-8; 13 bases line up with TRBD2. The CDR3 sequence is 18 residues long. V dropped 3 bases and J dropped 4; count of bases not matched to a gene: 9. Germline-derived CDR1 and CDR2 are SGHVS and FQNEAQ. CDR3 in amino acids: CASSFYETSGRRYNEQFF. CDR3 bases: TGTGCCAGCAGCTTTTACGAGACTAGCGGGAGGAGGTACAATGAGCAGTTCTTC. The variable domain in full, with the rest retrieved from reference TRBV7-8 and TRBJ2-1, is GAGVSQSPRYKVAKRGQDVALRCDPISGHVSLFWYQQALGQGPEFLTYFQNEAQLDKSGLPSDRFFAERPEGSVSTLKIQRTQQEDSAVYLCASSFYETSGRRYNEQFFGPGTRLTVL.

The chain uses TRBV29-1 and TRBJ2-7; 8 bases map to TRBD2. Germline CDR1 and CDR2: SQVTM and ANQGSEA. Trimming removed 4 bases from V and 7 bases from J; junction bases left unmatched: 12. The CDR3 has 14 residues. As DNA, the CDR3 is TGCAGCGTTGCCCCCTCAGCGGGAGTAGGAGAGCAGTACTTC. Amino acid sequence: CSVAPSAGVGEQYF.

The chain has TRBV7-9 and TRBJ1-1, with D perhaps TRBD1 (5 bases). CDR1 SEHNR and CDR2 FQNEAQ come from the germline V gene (reference sequence). The CDR3 is 13 residues long. V was shortened by 8 bases and J by 1 base, with 11 bases between the two germline ends. The CDR3 spells CASRLQENTEAFF. The CDR3, as DNA: TGTGCCAGCCGATTACAGGAGAACACTGAAGCTTTCTTT.

J is TRBJ2-6 and V is TRBV4-2, with 9 bases matching TRBD2. Germline-derived CDR1 and CDR2 are LGHNA and YNFKEQ. Unmatched junction bases numbered 14, after V lost 0 bases and J lost 2 bases. This CDR3 has 21 amino acids. The chain's CDR3 is CASSQDAGLAFEGPGANVLTF. The CDR3, as DNA: TGTGCCAGCAGCCAAGATGCGGGACTAGCATTTGAGGGTCCTGGGGCCAACGTCCTGACTTTC.

CDR3 DNA: TGTGCCAGCTCACCACGAGGGGACAGCGGCAATGAGCAGTTCTTC. Protein: CASSPRGDSGNEQFF. V is TRBV18 and J is TRBJ2-1; 7 bases match TRBD1. CDR3 length: 15 residues. V was clipped by 1 base and J by 6 bases; unmatched bases: 6. Germline V gives CDR1 KGHSH, CDR2 LQKENI.

The rearrangement links TRBV6-6 to TRBJ1-2; a possible D gene is TRBD1 (5 bases). Germline V CDR1 and CDR2: MNHNY, SVGAGI (reference sequence). V was cut by 5 bases and J by 2 bases, with 12 bases left in between. CDR3 length: 14 amino acids. CDR3 sequence: CASSPRQFNYGYTF. Written as DNA, the CDR3 is TGTGCCAGCAGTCCCAGACAGTTCAACTATGGCTACACCTTC.

The chain links TRBV5-6 to TRBJ2-6; TRBD1 matches at 8 bases. The germline CDR1 and CDR2 sequences are SGHDT and YYEEEE. Germline trimming cut 2 bases from V and 4 bases from J; bases unmatched to any gene: 11. CDR3 size: 18 residues. The CDR3 reads CASSFRTGFMNGANVLTF. The CDR3 DNA sequence: TGTGCCAGCAGCTTCCGGACAGGGTTCATGAACGGGGCCAACGTCCTGACTTTC.